The clone carrying this T cell receptor beta chain was counted ten times or more. In a library made to pick up alpha chains, this beta chain is a stray read with a size that means little. These data originate in a study of spatial heterogeneity in lung cancer. About the research overall: A consistent excess of beta-chain over alpha-chain sequences was detected. Each distinct TCR and UMI combination averaged more than ten appearances in raw reads.

The library protocol tagged each TCR cDNA with a unique molecular identifier. TCRdb reprocessed the 5' RACE reads via MiXCR and lists one record per CDR3 protein. The sample yields fewer than 18,000 distinct CDR3 sequences, 3.6% seen once. Trimming removed 0 bases from V and 2 bases from J, with 7 bases in between. The germline V gene has CDR1 ENHRY and CDR2 SYGVKD. The CDR3 has 14 amino acids. The sample's time point: sample taken at primary tumor resection. Whole RNA obtained from tumor, nontumor lung or frozen PBMC underwent sequencing without sorting. This chain connects TRBV10-3 to TRBJ2-5, with D possibly being TRBD1 (6 bases). The starting material was normal lung tissue next to the tumor, obtained at surgery. This receptor was obtained from a male donor with early-stage non-small cell lung cancer. The CDR3, as DNA: TGTGCCATCAGTGAGTCGGACAGACAAGAGACCCAGTACTTC. Translating gives CAISESDRQETQYF.